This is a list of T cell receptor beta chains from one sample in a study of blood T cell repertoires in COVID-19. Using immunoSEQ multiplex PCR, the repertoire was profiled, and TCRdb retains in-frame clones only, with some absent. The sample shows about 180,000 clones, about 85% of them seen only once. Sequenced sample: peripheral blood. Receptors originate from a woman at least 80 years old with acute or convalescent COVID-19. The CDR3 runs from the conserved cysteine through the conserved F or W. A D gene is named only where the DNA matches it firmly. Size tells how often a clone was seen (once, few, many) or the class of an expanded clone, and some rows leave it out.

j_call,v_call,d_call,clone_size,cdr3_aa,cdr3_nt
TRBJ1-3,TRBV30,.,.,CAWSVAGSGNTIYF,TGTGCCTGGAGTGTAGCAGGGTCTGGAAACACCATATATTTT
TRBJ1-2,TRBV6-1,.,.,CASSKDRFRTLLDGYTF,TGTGCCAGCAGTAAAGACAGGTTCCGGACCCTTTTGGATGGCTACACCTTC
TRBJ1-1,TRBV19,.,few,CASFIRGRDTEAFF,TGTGCCAGTTTCATCAGGGGCCGCGACACTGAAGCTTTCTTT
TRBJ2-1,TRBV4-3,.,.,CASSQDDRANEQFF,TGCGCCAGCAGCCAAGATGACAGAGCCAATGAGCAGTTCTTC
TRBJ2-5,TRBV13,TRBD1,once,CASSLAATGGRETQYF,TGTGCCAGCAGCTTGGCGGCGACAGGGGGGCGAGAGACCCAGTACTTC
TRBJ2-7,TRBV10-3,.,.,CAISNSQPYEQYF,TGTGCCATCAGTAATTCACAGCCCTACGAGCAGTACTTC
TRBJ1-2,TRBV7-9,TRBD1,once,CASSPLNTGTGYGYTF,TGTGCCAGCAGCCCACTCAATACCGGGACAGGGTATGGCTACACCTTC
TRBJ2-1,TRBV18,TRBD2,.,CASSPPKAGVLRGNEQFF,TGTGCCAGCTCACCACCTAAAGCGGGAGTCCTCAGGGGCAATGAGCAGTTCTTC
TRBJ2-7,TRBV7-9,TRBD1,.,CASSLEPFRTGLYEQYF,TGTGCCAGCAGCTTAGAGCCTTTTAGGACAGGCCTCTACGAGCAGTACTTC
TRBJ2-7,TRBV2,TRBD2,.,CASRSTSGSEQYF,TGTGCCAGCAGATCGACTAGCGGGAGCGAGCAGTACTTC
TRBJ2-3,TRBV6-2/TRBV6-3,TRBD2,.,CASSYKAGLSTDTQYF,TGTGCCAGCAGTTACAAAGCGGGACTAAGCACAGATACGCAGTATTTT
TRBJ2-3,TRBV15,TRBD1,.,CATSGKDRGPSRTDTQYF,TGTGCCACCAGCGGAAAGGACAGGGGACCCTCGCGCACAGATACGCAGTATTTT
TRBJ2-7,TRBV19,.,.,CASSADSGYEQYF,TGTGCCAGTAGTGCAGACAGTGGCTACGAGCAGTACTTC
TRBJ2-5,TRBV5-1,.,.,CASSPTGGSRETQYF,TGCGCCAGCAGCCCTACTGGGGGCAGTAGGGAGACCCAGTACTTC
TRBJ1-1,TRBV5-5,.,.,CASSRQRMNTEAFF,TGTGCCAGCAGCCGACAAAGGATGAACACTGAAGCTTTCTTT
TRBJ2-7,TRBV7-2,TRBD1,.,CASSGRDRSSYEQYF,TGTGCCAGCAGCGGCAGGGACAGGAGCTCCTACGAGCAGTACTTC
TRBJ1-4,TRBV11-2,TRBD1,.,CASGVGQATNEKLFF,TGTGCCAGCGGGGTTGGACAGGCAACTAATGAAAAACTGTTTTTT
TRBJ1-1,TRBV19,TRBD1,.,CASSSQGDTEAFF,TGTGCCAGTAGTAGTCAGGGGGACACTGAAGCTTTCTTT
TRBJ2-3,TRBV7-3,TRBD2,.,CASSARLAGGDTQYF,TGTGCCAGCAGCGCTCGACTAGCGGGTGGAGATACGCAGTATTTT
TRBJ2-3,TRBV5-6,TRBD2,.,CASTDGTTTDTQYF,TGTGCCAGCACCGACGGGACTACCACAGATACGCAGTATTTT
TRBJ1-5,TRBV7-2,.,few,CASSLAGTNQPQHF,TGTGCCAGCAGCTTAGCAGGGACTAATCAGCCCCAGCATTTT
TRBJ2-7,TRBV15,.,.,CATSRGGPFQAEGREQYF,TGTGCCACCAGCAGAGGGGGCCCATTTCAAGCGGAGGGCCGGGAGCAGTACTTC